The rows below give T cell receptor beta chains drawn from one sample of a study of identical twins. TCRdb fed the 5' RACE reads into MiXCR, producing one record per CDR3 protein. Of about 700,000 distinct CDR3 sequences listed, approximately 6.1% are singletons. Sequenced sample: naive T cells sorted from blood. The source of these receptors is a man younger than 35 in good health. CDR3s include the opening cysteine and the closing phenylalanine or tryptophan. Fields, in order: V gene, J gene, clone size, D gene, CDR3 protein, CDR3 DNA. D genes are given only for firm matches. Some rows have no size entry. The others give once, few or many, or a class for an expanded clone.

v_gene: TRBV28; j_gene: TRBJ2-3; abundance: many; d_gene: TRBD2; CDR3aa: CASSELAGGHTDTQYF; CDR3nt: TGTGCCAGCAGTGAACTAGCGGGAGGGCACACAGATACGCAGTATTTT
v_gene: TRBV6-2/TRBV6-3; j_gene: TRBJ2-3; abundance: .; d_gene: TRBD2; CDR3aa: CASSGGLAIDTQYF; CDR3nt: TGTGCCAGCAGTGGGGGACTAGCGATAGATACGCAGTATTTT
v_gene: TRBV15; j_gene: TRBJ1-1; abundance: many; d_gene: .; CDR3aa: CATSRVAGRSGTEAFF; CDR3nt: TGTGCCACCAGCAGAGTTGCAGGGCGGAGTGGCACTGAAGCTTTCTTT
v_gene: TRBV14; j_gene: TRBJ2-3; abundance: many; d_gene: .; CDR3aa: CASSQKGDTQYF; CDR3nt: TGTGCCAGCAGCCAAAAGGGAGATACGCAGTATTTT
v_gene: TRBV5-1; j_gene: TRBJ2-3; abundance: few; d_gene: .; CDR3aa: CASGGRGLASTDTQYF; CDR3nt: TGCGCCAGCGGAGGAAGGGGACTCGCTAGCACAGATACGCAGTATTTT
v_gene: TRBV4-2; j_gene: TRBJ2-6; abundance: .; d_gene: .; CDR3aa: CASSQERGDSGANVLTF; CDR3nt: TGTGCCAGCAGCCAAGAGAGAGGCGACTCTGGGGCCAACGTCCTGACTTTC
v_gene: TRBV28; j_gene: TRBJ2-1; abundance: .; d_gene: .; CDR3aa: CASSFSYEQFF; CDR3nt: TGTGCCAGCAGTTTCTCGTATGAGCAGTTCTTC
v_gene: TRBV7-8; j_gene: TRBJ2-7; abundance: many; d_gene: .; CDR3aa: CASTSTRIGAYEQYF; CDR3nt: TGTGCCAGCACCTCAACCCGAATCGGAGCTTACGAGCAGTACTTC
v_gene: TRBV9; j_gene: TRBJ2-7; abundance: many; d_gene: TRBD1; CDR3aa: CASSVAGTGAYEQYF; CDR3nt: TGTGCCAGCAGCGTAGCAGGGACAGGAGCCTACGAGCAGTACTTC
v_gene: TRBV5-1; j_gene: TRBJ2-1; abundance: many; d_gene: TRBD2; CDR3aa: CASSIGTSGPAYNEQFF; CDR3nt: TGCGCCAGCAGCATCGGGACTAGCGGTCCCGCCTACAATGAGCAGTTCTTC
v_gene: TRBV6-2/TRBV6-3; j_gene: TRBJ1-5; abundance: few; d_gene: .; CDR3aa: CASSYLGQSNQPQHF; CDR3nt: TGTGCCAGCAGTTACCTCGGACAGTCCAATCAGCCCCAGCATTTT
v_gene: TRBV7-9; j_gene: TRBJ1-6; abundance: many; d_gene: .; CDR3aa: CASSLDSSPLHF; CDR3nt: TGTGCCAGCAGCCTCGACAGTTCACCCCTCCACTTT
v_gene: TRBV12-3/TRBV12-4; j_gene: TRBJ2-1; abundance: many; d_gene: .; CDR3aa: CASSFFSNNEQFF; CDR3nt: TGTGCCAGCAGTTTTTTCTCGAATAATGAGCAGTTCTTC
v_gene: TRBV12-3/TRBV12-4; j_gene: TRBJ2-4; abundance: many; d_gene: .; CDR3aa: CASSFGGGLNIQYF; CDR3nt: TGTGCCAGCAGTTTCGGAGGGGGCTTAAACATTCAGTACTTC
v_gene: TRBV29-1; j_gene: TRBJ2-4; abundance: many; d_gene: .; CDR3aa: CSVSPPTGEKNIQYF; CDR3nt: TGCAGCGTTTCCCCACCGACCGGGGAAAAAAACATTCAGTACTTC
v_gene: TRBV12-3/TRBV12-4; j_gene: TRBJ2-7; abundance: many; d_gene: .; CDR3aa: CASSFRTYEQYF; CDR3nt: TGTGCCAGCAGTTTCCGGACCTACGAGCAGTACTTC
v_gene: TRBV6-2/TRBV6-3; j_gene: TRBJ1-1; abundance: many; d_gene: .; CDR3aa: CASRLPTGRLEAFF; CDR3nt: TGTGCCAGCAGACTCCCCACAGGACGTCTTGAAGCTTTCTTT
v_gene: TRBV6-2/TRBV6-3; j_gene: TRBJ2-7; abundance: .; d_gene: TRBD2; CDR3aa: CASSLLAGGLYEQYF; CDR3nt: TGTGCCAGCAGCCTCCTTGCGGGAGGTCTCTACGAGCAGTACTTC
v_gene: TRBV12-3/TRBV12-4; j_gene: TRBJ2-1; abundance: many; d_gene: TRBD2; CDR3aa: CASSVAGGGNEQFF; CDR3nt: TGTGCCAGCAGCGTAGCGGGAGGTGGGAATGAGCAGTTCTTC
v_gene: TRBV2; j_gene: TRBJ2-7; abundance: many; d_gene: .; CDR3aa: CASSDYAYEQYF; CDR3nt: TGTGCCAGCAGTGACTACGCCTACGAGCAGTACTTC
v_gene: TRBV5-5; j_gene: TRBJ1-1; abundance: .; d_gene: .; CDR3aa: CASSLNSLNTEAFF; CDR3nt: TGTGCCAGCAGCTTGAACAGTTTGAACACTGAAGCTTTCTTT
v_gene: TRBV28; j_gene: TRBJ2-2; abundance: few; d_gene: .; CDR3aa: CATNTGAGELFF; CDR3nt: TGTGCCACCAATACTGGGGCCGGGGAGCTGTTTTTT
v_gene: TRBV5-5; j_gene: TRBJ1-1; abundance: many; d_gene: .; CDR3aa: CASSYTGDTEAFF; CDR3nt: TGTGCCAGCAGCTACACCGGGGACACTGAAGCTTTCTTT
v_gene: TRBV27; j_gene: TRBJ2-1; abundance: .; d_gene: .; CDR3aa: CASSFGVSNIVNNEQFF; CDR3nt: TGTGCCAGCAGTTTTGGAGTTAGCAATATTGTTAACAATGAGCAGTTCTTC
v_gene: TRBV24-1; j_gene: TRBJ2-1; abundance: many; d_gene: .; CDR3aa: CATSDLGGYNEQFF; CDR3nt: TGTGCCACCAGTGATTTGGGTGGCTACAATGAGCAGTTCTTC
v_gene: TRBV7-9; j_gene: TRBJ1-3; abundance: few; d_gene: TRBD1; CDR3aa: CASSHSTGQGNTIYF; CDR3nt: TGTGCCAGCAGCCACTCGACAGGGCAGGGAAACACCATATATTTT
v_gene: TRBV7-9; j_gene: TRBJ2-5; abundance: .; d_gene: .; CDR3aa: CASSPDGKETQYF; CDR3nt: TGTGCCAGCAGCCCTGATGGAAAAGAGACCCAGTACTTC